The present TCR beta chain was sequenced within a study of T cells in localized non-small cell lung cancer. Findings of the study overall: The study sequenced only one region of the tumor. As a result, intratumor heterogeneity could not be excluded and remains possible.

Losses at the gene ends were 3 bases for V and 4 bases for J; bases not matched to a gene: 7. This CDR3 contains 15 residues. Germline CDR1 and CDR2: SGDLS and YYNGEE. Data came from immunoSEQ multiplex PCR; TCRdb stores just in-frame clones and leaves some out. The sample has some 51,000 clones, about nine tenths seen once; the top ten hold approximately 5.2%. This clone was seen a handful of times. Its antigen is unidentified. The gene calls are TRBV9 and TRBJ2-5; 9 positions match TRBD1. The specimen was peripheral blood, collected before any cancer treatment. This receptor was obtained from a woman between 35 and 75 years old with stage I lung adenocarcinoma. CDR3 coding DNA: TGTGCCAGCAGCGCGCGACAGGGGGGACTAGAGACCCAGTACTTC. Its translation: CASSARQGGLETQYF.